This TCR beta chain appears in the sequencing data of a study of Graves' ophthalmopathy and Graves' hyperthyroidism. Study information: Peripheral blood was obtained at first diagnosis, ahead of any treatment. Study-level findings and limits: Predictions made by the model for ophthalmopathy progression reached roughly 64% sensitivity and almost 75% specificity.

All donors with ophthalmopathy were recorded as having moderate-to-severe activity, CAS ≥3, NOSPECS ≥4 and a duration under 3 months. Pregnant or lactating patients and those with other autoimmune diseases or uncontrolled infections were excluded. TCR beta CDR3 amplification used RNA transcripts. First-round RT-PCR used HTBI primers; second-round multiplex PCR followed. MiXCR, run by TCRdb on the multiplex PCR reads, gives a single entry per CDR3 protein. The sample has 350,000 to 400,000 distinct CDR3 sequences, 18% seen once. This clonotype has just a few counts. Antigen unknown. One junction end does not reproduce the germline sequence, and a read error may be involved. Sequenced material: peripheral blood. This receptor was taken from a woman younger than 30 with Graves' ophthalmopathy.

The CDR3 DNA follows: TGCGCCAGCAACCGGGACAACGGGGAGACCCAGTACTTC. This translates into CASNRDNGETQYF. The rearrangement uses TRBV6-9 and TRBJ2-5, with D perhaps TRBD1 (6 bases). Looked up from germline, CDR1 is MNHGY and CDR2 is SVAAGI. The length of the CDR3 is 13 residues.